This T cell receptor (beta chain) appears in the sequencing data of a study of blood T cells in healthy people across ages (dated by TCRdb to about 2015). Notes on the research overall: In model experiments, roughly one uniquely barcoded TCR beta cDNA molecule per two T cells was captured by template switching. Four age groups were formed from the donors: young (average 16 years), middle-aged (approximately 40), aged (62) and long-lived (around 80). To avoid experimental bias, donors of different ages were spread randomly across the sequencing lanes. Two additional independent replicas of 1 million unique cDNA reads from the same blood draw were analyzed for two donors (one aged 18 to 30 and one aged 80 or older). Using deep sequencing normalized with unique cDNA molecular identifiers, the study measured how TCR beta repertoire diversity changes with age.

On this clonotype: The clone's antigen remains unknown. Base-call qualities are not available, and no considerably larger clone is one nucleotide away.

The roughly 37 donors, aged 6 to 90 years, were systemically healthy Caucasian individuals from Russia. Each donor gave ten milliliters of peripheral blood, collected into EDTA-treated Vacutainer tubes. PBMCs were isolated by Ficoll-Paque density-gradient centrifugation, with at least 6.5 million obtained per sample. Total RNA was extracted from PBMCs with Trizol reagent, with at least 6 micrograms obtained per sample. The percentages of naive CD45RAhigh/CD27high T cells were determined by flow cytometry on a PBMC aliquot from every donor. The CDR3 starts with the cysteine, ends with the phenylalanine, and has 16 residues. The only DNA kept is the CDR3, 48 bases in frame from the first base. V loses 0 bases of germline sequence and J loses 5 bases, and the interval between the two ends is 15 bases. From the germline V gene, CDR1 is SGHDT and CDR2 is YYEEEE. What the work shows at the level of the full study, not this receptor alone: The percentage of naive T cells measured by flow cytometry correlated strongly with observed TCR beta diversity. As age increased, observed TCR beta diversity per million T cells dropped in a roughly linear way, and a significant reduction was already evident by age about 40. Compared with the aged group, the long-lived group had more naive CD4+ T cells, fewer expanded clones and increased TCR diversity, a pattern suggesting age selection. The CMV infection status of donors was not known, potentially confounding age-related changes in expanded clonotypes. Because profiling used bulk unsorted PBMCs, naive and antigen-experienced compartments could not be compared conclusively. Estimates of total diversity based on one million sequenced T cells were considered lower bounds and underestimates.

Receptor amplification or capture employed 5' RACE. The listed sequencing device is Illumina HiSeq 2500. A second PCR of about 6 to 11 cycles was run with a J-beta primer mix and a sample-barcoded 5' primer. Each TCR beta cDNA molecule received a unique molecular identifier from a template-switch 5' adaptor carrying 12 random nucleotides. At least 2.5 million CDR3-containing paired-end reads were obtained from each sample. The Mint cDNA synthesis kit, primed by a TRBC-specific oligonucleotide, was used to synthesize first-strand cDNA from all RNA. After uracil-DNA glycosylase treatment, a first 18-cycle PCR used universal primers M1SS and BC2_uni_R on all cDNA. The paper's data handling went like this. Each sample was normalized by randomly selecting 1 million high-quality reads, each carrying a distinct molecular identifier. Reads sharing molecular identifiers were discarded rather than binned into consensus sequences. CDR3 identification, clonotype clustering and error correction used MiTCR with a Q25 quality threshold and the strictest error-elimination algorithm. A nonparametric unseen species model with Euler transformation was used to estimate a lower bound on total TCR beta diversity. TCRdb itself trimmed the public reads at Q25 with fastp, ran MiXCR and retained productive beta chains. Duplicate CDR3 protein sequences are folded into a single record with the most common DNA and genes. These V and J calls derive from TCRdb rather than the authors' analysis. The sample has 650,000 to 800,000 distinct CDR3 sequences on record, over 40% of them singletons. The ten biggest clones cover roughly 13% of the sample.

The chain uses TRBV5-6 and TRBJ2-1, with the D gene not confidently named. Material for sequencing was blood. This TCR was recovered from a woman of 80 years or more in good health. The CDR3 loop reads CASSLASATTHNEQFF. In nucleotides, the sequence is TGTGCCAGCAGCTTGGCCAGCGCGACCACTCACAATGAGCAGTTCTTC. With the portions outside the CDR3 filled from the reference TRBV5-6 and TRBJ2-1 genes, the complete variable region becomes DAGVTQSPTHLIKTRGQQVTLRCSPKSGHDTVSWYQQALGQGPQFIFQYYEEEERQRGNFPDRFSGHQFPNYSSELNVNALLLGDSALYLCASSLASATTHNEQFFGPGTRLTVL.